A selection of T cell receptor beta chains follows, all from one sample in a study of T cell responses to AZD1222 COVID-19 vaccine. Here immunoSEQ multiplex PCR was the method, and the copy in TCRdb shows in-frame clones only, minus some. The repertoire holds 150,000 to 200,000 clones, 85% to 95% seen once, with approximately 0.64% in the top ten. This specimen consisted of peripheral blood, obtained on day 0 of AZD1222 vaccination. These receptors all come from an adult in good health. CDR3s include the opening cysteine and the closing phenylalanine or tryptophan. A D gene is named only where the DNA matches it firmly. Rows give clone size only sometimes, using once, few, many, or a class for an expanded clone.

TRBJ1-3 | . | . | TRBV28 | TGTGCCAGCAGTTTTCGGGGGACTGGAAACACCATATATTTT | CASSFRGTGNTIYF
TRBJ1-1 | . | . | TRBV4-2 | TGTGCCAGCAGCCAAGAGACGTTGGCAGGGAAGGTTGAAGCTTTCTTT | CASSQETLAGKVEAFF
TRBJ1-2 | . | . | TRBV4-1 | TGCGCCAGCAGCCAAGATCCTATAGGGCAGAATGGCTACACCTTC | CASSQDPIGQNGYTF
TRBJ1-2 | . | . | TRBV21-1 | TGTGCCAGCAGCAAAGACTCGGTAGTTCATGGCTACACCTTC | CASSKDSVVHGYTF
TRBJ2-1 | TRBD2 | . | TRBV28 | TGTGCCAGCACCTGGAGTCTAGCGGGAGGATTCGATGAGCAGTTCTTC | CASTWSLAGGFDEQFF
TRBJ1-5 | . | . | TRBV30 | TGTGCCTGGAGTAGGGATGCGGGTCAGCCCCAGCATTTT | CAWSRDAGQPQHF
TRBJ1-2 | TRBD1 | few | TRBV12-3/TRBV12-4 | TGTGCCAGCACCACCGGGACAGGGTATGGCTACACCTTC | CASTTGTGYGYTF
TRBJ1-4 | . | . | TRBV5-1 | TGCGCCAGCAGCTTGGTGGGTGCAACTAATGAAAAACTGTTTTTT | CASSLVGATNEKLFF
TRBJ2-1 | TRBD2 | . | TRBV27 | TGTGCCAGCAGTTTATCCCCTAGCGGTCTCAATGAGCAGTTCTTC | CASSLSPSGLNEQFF
TRBJ2-7 | . | . | TRBV6-6 | TGTGCCAGCAGTTACTCGTGGAAGGGCTACGAGCAGTACTTC | CASSYSWKGYEQYF
TRBJ1-6 | . | . | TRBV5-1 | TGCGCCAGCAGCTTGGCCTCGGCAGGCGTTTCACCCCTCCACTTT | CASSLASAGVSPLHF
TRBJ1-2 | . | . | TRBV7-9 | TGTGCCAGCAGCCATAGTCTGTCACCTGGCTACACCTTC | CASSHSLSPGYTF
TRBJ2-1 | . | . | TRBV19 | TGTGCCAGTAGTAGAGGACGACTGCTCTCCTACAATGAGCAGTTCTTC | CASSRGRLLSYNEQFF
TRBJ1-5 | . | . | TRBV10-2 | TGCGCCAGCAATCCTGACAGCCCCGTCAATCAGCCCCAGCATTTT | CASNPDSPVNQPQHF
TRBJ1-6 | . | . | TRBV10-3 | TGTGCCATCAAGGTTCCGTTAAGGGGTTCACCCCTCCACTTT | CAIKVPLRGSPLHF
TRBJ2-7 | TRBD1 | . | TRBV27 | TGTGCCAGCAGACTGATCGGGACAGCACCTTCTTACGAGCAGTACTTC | CASRLIGTAPSYEQYF
TRBJ2-7 | . | once | TRBV28 | TGTGCCAGCACCCCCAAAGTGGGCTACGAGCAGTACTTC | CASTPKVGYEQYF
TRBJ2-5 | . | . | TRBV12-3/TRBV12-4 | TGTGCCAGCAGTTTAGCGATTGTAGAGACCCAGTACTTC | CASSLAIVETQYF
TRBJ1-1 | . | . | TRBV10-3 | TGTGCCGCCCAAGGGGGGGGGCGAGATCGAGAAGCTTTCTTT | CAAQGGGRDREAFF
TRBJ1-5 | . | . | TRBV4-1 | TGCGCCAGCAGCCGAACCGGGCCTTACAATCAGCCCCAGCATTTT | CASSRTGPYNQPQHF
TRBJ2-3 | . | . | TRBV6-5 | TGTGCCAGCAGCGAGGGACGGGACACAGATACGCAGTATTTT | CASSEGRDTDTQYF
TRBJ1-1 | TRBD1 | . | TRBV18 | TGTGCCAGCTCACCCGACAGGGGGAACACTGAAGCTTTCTTT | CASSPDRGNTEAFF
TRBJ2-2 | . | . | TRBV6-5 | TGTGCCAGCAGCAAGGGGGACACCGGGGAGCTGTTTTTT | CASSKGDTGELFF
TRBJ2-3 | TRBD1 | . | TRBV12-5 | TGTGCTAGTGCTTCCGGGACAGGAGATACGCAGTATTTT | CASASGTGDTQYF
TRBJ1-4 | . | . | TRBV6-5 | TGTGCGGGGGGGAAGCTTAATGAAAAACTGTTTTTT | CAGGKLNEKLFF
TRBJ2-1 | . | . | TRBV6-5 | TGTGCCAGCAGTACGGAAGGGAATGAGCAGTTCTTC | CASSTEGNEQFF
TRBJ1-2 | . | . | TRBV12-3/TRBV12-4 | TGTGCCAGCAGTTTAAATGGGTTTGATGGCTACACCTTC | CASSLNGFDGYTF
TRBJ2-7 | . | . | TRBV11-2 | TGTGCCAGCAGCTTAGAAGATTCCTACGAGCAGTACTTC | CASSLEDSYEQYF
TRBJ2-7 | TRBD2 | once | TRBV15 | TGTGCCACCAGCGGGGGACTACTTCGTGGCGAGCAGTACTTC | CATSGGLLRGEQYF
TRBJ1-6 | . | . | TRBV20-1 | TGCAGTGCTAGTCCGCCAAATTCACCCCTCCACTTT | CSASPPNSPLHF
TRBJ2-2 | TRBD1 | once | TRBV7-9 | TGTGCCAGCAGCTTCAAGACAGGGATGAACACCGGGGAGCTGTTTTTT | CASSFKTGMNTGELFF
TRBJ1-1 | . | . | TRBV19 | TGTGCCAGTAGTACCCGGACACTAGGAAACACTGAAGCTTTCTTT | CASSTRTLGNTEAFF
TRBJ2-7 | TRBD2 | . | TRBV27 | TGTGCCAGCAGGGGGGCCGGGACTAGCGTTTACGAGCAGTACTTC | CASRGAGTSVYEQYF
TRBJ1-5 | . | . | TRBV10-3 | TGTGCCATCGCCGAGACGGAAAATAGCAATCAGCCCCAGCATTTT | CAIAETENSNQPQHF
TRBJ2-1 | TRBD2 | . | TRBV14 | TGTGCCAGCAGCCTCCGACTAGCGGGGTCGTATGAGCAGTTCTTC | CASSLRLAGSYEQFF
TRBJ2-1 | . | . | TRBV6-5 | TGTGCCAGCAGTTACGGGGCGGAGCAGTTCTTC | CASSYGAEQFF
TRBJ2-7 | . | . | TRBV11-3 | TGTGCCAGCAGCTTAGGGGGGAGCGGCGAGCAGTACTTC | CASSLGGSGEQYF
TRBJ1-1 | . | . | TRBV3-1/TRBV3-2 | TGTGCCAGCAGCCCCCCCGGGGCGAGGTTGGGTGAAGCTTTCTTT | CASSPPGARLGEAFF
TRBJ1-1 | . | once | TRBV7-3 | TGTGCCAGCAGCTTATCAGGGTATGGCACTGAAGCTTTCTTT | CASSLSGYGTEAFF
TRBJ2-1 | . | once | TRBV19 | TGTGCCAGTAGGGTAGGAAGCTCCTACAATGAGCAGTTCTTC | CASRVGSSYNEQFF
TRBJ1-1 | TRBD1 | . | TRBV5-4 | TGTGCCAGCAGCTGGGGACAGGCCGTGAACACTGAAGCTTTCTTT | CASSWGQAVNTEAFF
TRBJ1-5 | . | . | TRBV7-8 | TGTGCCAGCAGCTTAGGACCGTCAACTTACAATCAGCCCCAGCATTTT | CASSLGPSTYNQPQHF
TRBJ2-1 | . | . | TRBV9 | TGTGCCAGCAGCGTCGCGTTAAGCTCCTACAATGAGCAGTTCTTC | CASSVALSSYNEQFF
TRBJ1-2 | TRBD1 | . | TRBV5-1 | TGCGCCAGCAGCACACAAACAGGGGCTGGCGGCTACACCTTC | CASSTQTGAGGYTF
TRBJ2-3 | . | . | TRBV6-5 | TGTGCCAGCAGTTACGGACCCGCAAGCACAGATACGCAGTATTTT | CASSYGPASTDTQYF
TRBJ1-6 | . | . | TRBV7-9 | TGTGCCAGCAGCCCACGCCCCCGGGACCCCCCTTCGCTACCCCTCCACTTT | CASSPRPRDPPSLPLHF